This TCR beta chain is drawn from a study of cytomegalovirus exposure and HLA in healthy donors. About the study: There were some 81 million unique TCRs (from HLA-typed donors) in an early data release.

Vbeta (60) and Jbeta (13) primers were used in the PCR. Sequenced by immunoSEQ multiplex PCR; TCRdb stores in-frame clones only, minus some. The sample has about 36,000 clones, almost 70% seen once. Note on this clone: Its cognate antigen is unknown.

Points from the study as a whole: TRBV6-2, TRBV6-3 and other indistinguishable V segments were excluded.

The CDR3 totals 14 residues. Germline CDR1 and CDR2: MGHDK and SYGVNS. The V and J ends lost 3 bases and 6 bases respectively, with 14 bases between them. The chain joins TRBV25-1 to TRBJ1-1; D gene ambiguous. The receptor was derived from a man aged 25-45 years in good health and CMV-seronegative. What was sequenced was PBMCs. DNA for the CDR3: TGTGCCAGCAGTGAGCGGGCGGCAGGCCCTGAAGCTTTCTTT. Protein: CASSERAAGPEAFF.